This TCR beta chain originates from a study of cytomegalovirus exposure and HLA in healthy donors. On this clone: Its specificity is unknown.

The PCR was carried out with 60 Vbeta primers and 13 Jbeta primers. How the authors handled the data: A later analysis tallied some 84 million unique TCR beta chains, about 9.9 million of them shared. TCRdb's table, derived via immunoSEQ multiplex PCR, lists solely in-frame clones and lacks some. V, J and clone size are those of that table, while D and trimming were read from the DNA. The table has 75,000 to 100,000 clones, roughly 80% seen once. Study-wide findings and caveats: Later analysis associated a missense DCLRE1C variant with TCR beta V- and J-gene trimming. HLA-A and HLA-B allele assignments for most subjects were reportedly predicted accurately using TCR beta sequences. An analysis done earlier found most TCR beta V segments productive about 87% or about 30% of the time.

This sequence originates from a man in his forties in good health and CMV-seronegative. Sequenced material: PBMCs.

CDR3 sequence: CASSLGGSTGYGYTF. In DNA, the CDR3 is TGTGCCAGCAGCCTAGGGGGATCGACAGGGTATGGCTACACCTTC. The chain recombines TRBV28 with TRBJ1-2; TRBD1 aligns across 7 bases. Germline V gene lookup returns CDR1 MDHEN and CDR2 SYDVKM. With 6 bases clipped from V and 5 bases from J, the junction kept 12 bases outside the gene matches. This CDR3 has 15 amino acids.